This entry describes one T cell receptor (beta chain). The sample belongs to a study of blood T cell repertoires in COVID-19. About the study: Samples of COVID-19 (acute and convalescent) were obtained from the United States, Italy and Spain.

Per the original data handling: Reference gene primer amplification gave estimated nucleated cell counts. TCRdb's table, derived via immunoSEQ multiplex PCR, lists solely in-frame clones and lacks some. The DNA was the basis for D and trimming; V, J and clone size are from that table. The data show 65,000 to 90,000 clones, approximately 85% seen once. The CDR3 is 15 residues long. The ends lost 5 bases at V and 0 bases at J; junction bases unmatched: 6. Germline CDR1 reads PRHDT; CDR2 reads FYEKMQ (reference sequence). The chain joins TRBV13 to TRBJ2-7; 8 positions agree with TRBD1. The sequence was collected from a man aged 50 to 60 with active COVID-19. The material sequenced was peripheral blood. The CDR3: CASSPGDRRSYEQYF. The CDR3 region has the DNA TGTGCCAGCAGCCCCGGGGACAGGCGCTCCTACGAGCAGTACTTC.